The present entry profiles one TCR beta chain with its context. Its antigen is not known. The data stem from a study of PD-1 blockade in classical Hodgkin lymphoma. Overall study: Administration of nivolumab to patients was at 3 mg/kg intravenously every 2 weeks.

Produced via immunoSEQ multiplex PCR; TCRdb's table is partial and in-frame only. The data contain about 13,000 clones, 80% to 90% of them singletons. Study-wide points: By C4D1, diversity of CD4+ TCRs had risen significantly, whereas that of CD8+ TCRs had not. Lower baseline TCR diversity was reported for newly diagnosed patients than for healthy donors.

Noted time point: cycle 4 day 1 (C4D1), after less than seven weeks of nivolumab. There was relapse after autologous stem cell transplantation in every patient, and there was variation in brentuximab vedotin exposure. Progressive disease, partial response or complete response was each patient's best response. Germline CDR1 SGHAT, CDR2 FQNNGV. This CDR3 region has 14 residues. The V gene lost 3 bases and the J gene lost 5 bases, with 13 bases spanning the gap. The material was peripheral blood mononuclear cells (PBMCs), obtained before the fourth cycle of nivolumab. This chain uses TRBV11-2 with TRBJ1-1, with D perhaps matching TRBD1 (6 bases). The clonotype comes from a human donor with classical Hodgkin lymphoma. CDR3: CASSLGRGRTEAFF. CDR3 DNA sequence: TGTGCCAGCAGCTTGGGCAGGGGACGGACTGAAGCTTTCTTT.